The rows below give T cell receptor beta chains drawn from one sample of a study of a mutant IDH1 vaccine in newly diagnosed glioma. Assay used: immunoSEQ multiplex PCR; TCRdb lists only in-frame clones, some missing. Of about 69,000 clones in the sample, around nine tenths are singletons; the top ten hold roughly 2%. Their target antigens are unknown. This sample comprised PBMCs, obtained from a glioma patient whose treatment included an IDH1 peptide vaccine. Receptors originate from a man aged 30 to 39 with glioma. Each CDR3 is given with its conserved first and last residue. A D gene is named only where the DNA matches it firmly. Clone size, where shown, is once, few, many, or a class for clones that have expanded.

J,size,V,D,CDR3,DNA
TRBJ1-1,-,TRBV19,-,CASSDGTGLNTEAFF,TGTGCCAGTAGTGACGGAACAGGGTTGAACACTGAAGCTTTCTTT
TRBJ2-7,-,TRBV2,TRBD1,CASSDITGEFSYEQYF,TGTGCCAGCAGTGATATAACAGGGGAATTTTCCTACGAGCAGTACTTC
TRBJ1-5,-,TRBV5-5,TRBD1,CASSFGTGDNQPQHF,TGTGCCAGCAGCTTCGGGACAGGGGATAATCAGCCCCAGCATTTT
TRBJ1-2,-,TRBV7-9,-,CASSLAGGAGYTF,TGTGCCAGCAGCTTAGCTGGGGGCGCGGGCTACACCTTC
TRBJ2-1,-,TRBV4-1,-,CASSQLRTWSSYNEQFF,TGCGCCAGCAGCCAATTACGGACATGGAGCTCCTACAATGAGCAGTTCTTC
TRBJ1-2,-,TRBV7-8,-,CASSLGGDLSGYTF,TGTGCCAGCAGCTTAGGAGGAGACTTGAGTGGCTACACCTTC
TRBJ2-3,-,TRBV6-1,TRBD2,CASSDGVASGGSTDTQYF,TGTGCCAGCAGTGACGGTGTCGCTAGCGGGGGGAGCACAGATACGCAGTATTTT
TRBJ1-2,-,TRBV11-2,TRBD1,CASSEPGQGNYGYTF,TGTGCCAGCAGCGAGCCGGGACAGGGAAACTATGGCTACACCTTC
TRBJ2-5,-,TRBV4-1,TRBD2,CASSQASGGAWETQYF,TGCGCCAGCAGCCAAGCGAGCGGGGGGGCTTGGGAGACCCAGTACTTC
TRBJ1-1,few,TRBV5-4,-,CASSGQNTEAFF,TGTGCCAGCAGCGGACAGAACACTGAAGCTTTCTTT
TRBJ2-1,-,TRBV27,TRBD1,CASSIRTGSNEQFF,TGTGCCAGCAGTATCAGGACAGGAAGCAATGAGCAGTTCTTC
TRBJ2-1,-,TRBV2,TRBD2,CASSEGSSGSFEQFF,TGTGCCAGCAGTGAAGGTAGTAGCGGGAGCTTTGAGCAGTTCTTC
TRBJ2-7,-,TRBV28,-,CASSFPSEGVSNYEQYF,TGTGCCAGCAGTTTTCCCTCTGAGGGAGTATCGAACTACGAGCAGTACTTC
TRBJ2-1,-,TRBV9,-,CASSVSHYGTPDLGEQFF,TGTGCCAGCAGCGTAAGCCATTACGGGACACCCGATTTGGGGGAGCAGTTCTTC
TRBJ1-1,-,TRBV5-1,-,CASSSGPEAEAFF,TGCGCCAGCAGCTCCGGACCTGAGGCTGAAGCTTTCTTT
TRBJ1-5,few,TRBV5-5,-,CASSLDGDQPQHF,TGTGCCAGCAGCCTGGACGGGGATCAGCCCCAGCATTTT
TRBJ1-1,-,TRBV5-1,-,CASSSTGYTEAFF,TGCGCCAGCAGCTCGACGGGATATACTGAAGCTTTCTTT
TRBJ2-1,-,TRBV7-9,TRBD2,CASSSAGLAGGLF,TGTGCCAGCAGCTCAGCGGGACTAGCGGGGGGCCTCTTC
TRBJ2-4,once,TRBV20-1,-,CSSIAKNIQYF,TGCAGTTCAATAGCCAAAAACATTCAGTACTTC
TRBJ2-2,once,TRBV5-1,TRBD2,CASSLEGGRTGELFF,TGCGCCAGCAGCTTAGAGGGCGGGAGAACCGGGGAGCTGTTTTTT
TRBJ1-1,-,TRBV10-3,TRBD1,CATYPFRGHPGTEAFF,TGTGCCACTTACCCATTCAGGGGGCATCCAGGAACTGAAGCTTTCTTT
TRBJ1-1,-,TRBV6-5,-,CASSYSMAGPNTEAFF,TGTGCCAGCAGTTACTCGATGGCCGGGCCAAACACTGAAGCTTTCTTT
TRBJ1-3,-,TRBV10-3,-,CAITPGEALDRNTIYF,TGTGCCATCACCCCGGGGGAGGCGTTGGATCGAAACACCATATATTTT
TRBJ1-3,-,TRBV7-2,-,CASSSPQNTIYF,TGTGCCAGCAGCTCTCCCCAGAACACCATATATTTT
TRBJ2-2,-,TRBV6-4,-,CASSHSNTGELFF,TGTGCCAGTTCCCATTCAAACACCGGGGAGCTGTTTTTT
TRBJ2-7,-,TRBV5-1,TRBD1,CASSARTGSTYEQYF,TGCGCCAGCAGCGCCAGGACAGGGTCGACCTACGAGCAGTACTTC
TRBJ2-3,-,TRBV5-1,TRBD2,CASSPSRTSGGSDTQYF,TGCGCCAGCAGCCCCTCGCGGACTAGCGGGGGTTCAGATACGCAGTATTTT
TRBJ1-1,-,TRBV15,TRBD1,CATSKGDSRAEAFF,TGTGCCACCAGCAAAGGGGACAGTAGGGCTGAAGCTTTCTTT
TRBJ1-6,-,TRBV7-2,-,CASSPGRYNSPLHF,TGTGCCAGCAGCCCTGGGCGGTATAATTCACCCCTCCACTTT
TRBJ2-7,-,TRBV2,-,CASSEAFTGDSSYEQYF,TGTGCCAGCAGTGAAGCATTTACCGGGGACTCCTCCTACGAGCAGTACTTC
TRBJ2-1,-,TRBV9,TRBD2,CASSLSGGYYNEQFF,TGTGCCAGCAGCCTTAGCGGGGGGTACTACAATGAGCAGTTCTTC
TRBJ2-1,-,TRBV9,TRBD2,CASSVIPGGASNEQFF,TGTGCCAGCAGCGTAATACCCGGGGGGGCGTCCAATGAGCAGTTCTTC
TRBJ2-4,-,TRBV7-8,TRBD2,CASSPAGRNIQYF,TGTGCCAGCAGCCCAGCGGGGAGAAACATTCAGTACTTC
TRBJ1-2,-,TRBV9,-,CASSVTENYGYTF,TGTGCCAGCAGCGTGACAGAAAACTATGGCTACACCTTC
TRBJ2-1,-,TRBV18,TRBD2,CASSPFNGGAGNEQFF,TGTGCCAGCTCACCCTTCAACGGGGGGGCCGGGAATGAGCAGTTCTTC
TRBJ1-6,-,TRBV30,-,CAWSPNGDSPLHF,TGTGCCTGGTCCCCAAATGGGGATTCACCCCTCCACTTT
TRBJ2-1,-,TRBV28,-,CASRGRKGRNEQFF,TGTGCCAGCAGGGGACGCAAAGGTAGGAATGAGCAGTTCTTC
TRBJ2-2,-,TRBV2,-,CASQGTGELFF,TGTGCCAGCCAGGGCACCGGGGAGCTGTTTTTT
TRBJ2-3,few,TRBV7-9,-,CARITDTQYF,TGTGCCAGAATAACAGATACGCAGTATTTT
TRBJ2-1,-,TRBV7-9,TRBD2,CASSFSERGSGEQFF,TGTGCCAGCAGCTTTTCCGAGCGGGGCTCTGGTGAGCAGTTCTTC
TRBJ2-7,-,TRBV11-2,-,CASSLLRGDGYEQYF,TGTGCCAGCAGCTTATTACGCGGGGATGGGTACGAGCAGTACTTC
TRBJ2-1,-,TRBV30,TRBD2,CAWSGLAPSDEQFF,TGTGCCTGGAGCGGACTAGCCCCCAGCGATGAGCAGTTCTTC
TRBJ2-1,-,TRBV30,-,CAWNRGPNNEQFF,TGTGCCTGGAACAGAGGACCCAACAATGAGCAGTTCTTC
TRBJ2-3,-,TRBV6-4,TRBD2,CASSDEASGGTDTQYF,TGTGCCAGCAGTGACGAGGCTAGCGGGGGCACAGATACGCAGTATTTT
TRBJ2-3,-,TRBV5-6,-,CASSSLTGTTDTQYF,TGTGCCAGCAGCTCCCTCACAGGGACCACAGATACGCAGTATTTT
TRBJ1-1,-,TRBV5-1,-,CASSPSGVGTEAFF,TGCGCCAGCAGCCCTAGCGGGGTAGGCACTGAAGCTTTCTTT
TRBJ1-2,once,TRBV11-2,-,CASSRPGQPIANGYTF,TGTGCCAGCAGCCGCCCGGGACAACCAATTGCCAATGGCTACACCTTC
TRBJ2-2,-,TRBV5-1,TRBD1,CASSLRPTGDTGELFF,TGCGCCAGCAGCTTGCGGCCGACAGGGGACACCGGGGAGCTGTTTTTT
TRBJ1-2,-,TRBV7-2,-,CASSPGGASYGYTF,TGTGCCAGCAGCCCCGGGGGGGCGAGCTATGGCTACACCTTC
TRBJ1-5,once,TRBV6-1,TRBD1,CASGQGDQPQHF,TGTGCCAGCGGACAGGGCGATCAGCCCCAGCATTTT
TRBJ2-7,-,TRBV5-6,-,CASSLQDREQYF,TGTGCCAGCAGCTTGCAGGACCGCGAGCAGTACTTC
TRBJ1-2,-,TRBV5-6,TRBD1,CASSFRTGEGYTF,TGTGCCAGCAGCTTTCGGACAGGGGAGGGCTACACCTTC
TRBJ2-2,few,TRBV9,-,CASTPRTGVSTGELFF,TGTGCCAGCACCCCCCGGACGGGAGTAAGCACCGGGGAGCTGTTTTTT